This is a list of T cell receptor beta chains from one sample in a study of tumor-infiltrating lymphocytes in oesophageal squamous cell carcinoma. Using its own MiXCR run on the PCR reads, TCRdb lists one record per CDR3 protein. In the table there are 12,000 or so distinct CDR3 sequences, 56% of which are singletons. Source material: esophageal tumor tissue. The source is a female donor with esophageal squamous cell carcinoma. Each CDR3 is given with its conserved first and last residue. A D gene is named only where the DNA matches it firmly. Rows may omit the clone size; those that give it use once, few, many or a size class.

cdr3_nt: TGTGCCAGCAGCAATCGACAGAGCACAGATACGCAGTATTTT
cdr3_aa: CASSNRQSTDTQYF
clone_size: .
v_call: TRBV7-6
j_call: TRBJ2-3
d_call: .

cdr3_nt: TGTGCCAGCAGTGGTAGCCGGCTCTGGCTTCTCAACAATGAGCAGTTCTTC
cdr3_aa: CASSGSRLWLLNNEQFF
clone_size: .
v_call: TRBV6-4
j_call: TRBJ2-1
d_call: .

cdr3_nt: TGTGCCAGCAGCTTACCGGGGGGGCAAGATACGCAGTATTTT
cdr3_aa: CASSLPGGQDTQYF
clone_size: .
v_call: TRBV7-6
j_call: TRBJ2-3
d_call: TRBD2

cdr3_nt: TGTGCCAGCAGCCCAGCAGATACAGTGAGCTATGGCTACACCTTC
cdr3_aa: CASSPADTVSYGYTF
clone_size: .
v_call: TRBV7-2
j_call: TRBJ1-2
d_call: .

cdr3_nt: TGTGCCAGCAGCTCACTTAGCGGGAGAGGGAAGGAGACCCAGTACTTC
cdr3_aa: CASSSLSGRGKETQYF
clone_size: few
v_call: TRBV7-6
j_call: TRBJ2-5
d_call: TRBD2

cdr3_nt: TGTGCCAGCAGGGCCTGGAGCTCCTACGAGCAGTACTTC
cdr3_aa: CASRAWSSYEQYF
clone_size: many
v_call: TRBV5-4
j_call: TRBJ2-7
d_call: .

cdr3_nt: TGTGCCAGCAGCTTGGGGGCAGGGGTTAGTACAGATACGCAGTATTTT
cdr3_aa: CASSLGAGVSTDTQYF
clone_size: once
v_call: TRBV5-6
j_call: TRBJ2-3
d_call: .

cdr3_nt: TGTGCCAGCAGCCACCGGGACAGTTCTTACAATGAGCAGTTCTTC
cdr3_aa: CASSHRDSSYNEQFF
clone_size: .
v_call: TRBV5-6
j_call: TRBJ2-1
d_call: TRBD1

cdr3_nt: TGCAGCGTTGGCCAGAACACTGAAGCTTTCTTT
cdr3_aa: CSVGQNTEAFF
clone_size: .
v_call: TRBV29-1
j_call: TRBJ1-1
d_call: .

cdr3_nt: TGCGCCAGCAGTGATCGGGGGGATGAGCAGTTCTTC
cdr3_aa: CASSDRGDEQFF
clone_size: .
v_call: TRBV10-1
j_call: TRBJ2-1
d_call: TRBD2

cdr3_nt: TGTGCCAGCAGGGCCAGCGGGGGAAACATTCAGTACTTC
cdr3_aa: CASRASGGNIQYF
clone_size: .
v_call: TRBV27
j_call: TRBJ2-4
d_call: TRBD2

cdr3_nt: TGTGCCAGCTCGTCGGGCAGAGGAGAGACCCAGTACTTC
cdr3_aa: CASSSGRGETQYF
clone_size: few
v_call: TRBV7-3
j_call: TRBJ2-5
d_call: .

cdr3_nt: TGCGCCAGCAGTGACCTCTCCGGGGAGCTGTTTTTT
cdr3_aa: CASSDLSGELFF
clone_size: medium-sized
v_call: TRBV10-2
j_call: TRBJ2-2
d_call: .

cdr3_nt: TGTGCCAGCAGCTTAAACAGAGACAATGAGCAGTTCTTC
cdr3_aa: CASSLNRDNEQFF
clone_size: .
v_call: TRBV7-3
j_call: TRBJ2-1
d_call: .

cdr3_nt: TGTGCCAGCAGCTTATCGGGGGGAACATACAATGAGCAGTTCTTC
cdr3_aa: CASSLSGGTYNEQFF
clone_size: .
v_call: TRBV7-3
j_call: TRBJ2-1
d_call: TRBD2

cdr3_nt: TGTGCCAGCTCACCGACAGCCTCCTACGAGCAGTACTTC
cdr3_aa: CASSPTASYEQYF
clone_size: many
v_call: TRBV18
j_call: TRBJ2-7
d_call: .

cdr3_nt: TGTGCTAGCAGCTTAAGCGGCACAGATACGCAGTATTTT
cdr3_aa: CASSLSGTDTQYF
clone_size: many
v_call: TRBV7-7
j_call: TRBJ2-3
d_call: .

cdr3_nt: TGTGCCAGCAGACCCCGAACAGGGGGCTCCTACAATGAGCAGTTCTTC
cdr3_aa: CASRPRTGGSYNEQFF
clone_size: many
v_call: TRBV7-8
j_call: TRBJ2-1
d_call: TRBD1

cdr3_nt: TGTGCCAGCAGCGTAGCGGGATCGTACCAAGAGACCCAGTACTTC
cdr3_aa: CASSVAGSYQETQYF
clone_size: .
v_call: TRBV7-3
j_call: TRBJ2-5
d_call: TRBD2

cdr3_nt: TGTGCCAGCAGCGGTTTACCGGGACAGGGGATGAATACGCAGTATTTT
cdr3_aa: CASSGLPGQGMNTQYF
clone_size: once
v_call: TRBV6-8
j_call: TRBJ2-3
d_call: TRBD1

cdr3_nt: TGTGCCAGCAGTCGACAGGGACAAGAGACCCAGTACTTC
cdr3_aa: CASSRQGQETQYF
clone_size: .
v_call: TRBV6-1
j_call: TRBJ2-5
d_call: TRBD1

cdr3_nt: TGTGCCATCCAGACTAGGAACACAGATACGCAGTATTTT
cdr3_aa: CAIQTRNTDTQYF
clone_size: .
v_call: TRBV6-6
j_call: TRBJ2-3
d_call: .

cdr3_nt: TGTGCCAGCAGCTTAATGTGGGGTAGCTCCTACAATGAGCAGTTCTTC
cdr3_aa: CASSLMWGSSYNEQFF
clone_size: .
v_call: TRBV7-2
j_call: TRBJ2-1
d_call: .

cdr3_nt: TGTGCCAGCAGCTTAGGAGGGGTCGGCGAGCAGTTCTTC
cdr3_aa: CASSLGGVGEQFF
clone_size: few
v_call: TRBV7-3
j_call: TRBJ2-1
d_call: .

cdr3_nt: TGTGCCAGCAGCCCCAGGGGTGGGGGTGATGAGCAGTTCTTC
cdr3_aa: CASSPRGGGDEQFF
clone_size: .
v_call: TRBV7-9
j_call: TRBJ2-1
d_call: .

cdr3_nt: TGTGCCAGCAGCTTAGGACCGCAAGAGACCCAGTACTTC
cdr3_aa: CASSLGPQETQYF
clone_size: .
v_call: TRBV7-2
j_call: TRBJ2-5
d_call: .